Shown below are 9 T cell receptor beta chains from a single sample sequenced in a study of CD8 T cells in ankylosing spondylitis. In TCRdb, the 5' RACE reads were re-called with MiXCR into one record per CDR3 protein. The sample gives about 360,000 distinct CDR3 sequences, approximately 20% of which show up once; under 15% is in the top ten. Specimen: blood, either unsorted or a sorted T cell fraction (not recorded which). These receptors all stem from a male donor with ankylosing spondylitis or in good health (not recorded which).

The chain uses TRBV29-1 and TRBJ2-2; 8 nucleotides match TRBD2. CDR3 size: 14 residues. Germline lookup yields CDR1 SQVTM and CDR2 ANQGSEA. The J segment lost 5 bases and the V segment lost 1 base, leaving 3 bases of the junction unmatched. The CDR3 DNA reads as TGCAGCGTTGAAGCGGGCGGGGGGACCGGGGAGCTGTTTTTT. Encoded protein: CSVEAGGGTGELFF.

The CDR3, as DNA: TGCAGCGTTGAAGGGACCTTCTACGAGCAGTACTTC. It encodes CSVEGTFYEQYF. The chain employs TRBV29-1 and TRBJ2-7; D call uncertain. Trimming stripped 1 base from V and 3 bases from J, with 7 bases between. CDR1 is SQVTM and CDR2 is ANQGSEA in the germline V gene. This CDR3 has 12 amino acids.

The V call is TRBV10-2, the J call TRBJ1-1; D not resolved. The V and J ends lost 0 bases and 1 base respectively, with 6 bases between them. The CDR3 is 14 amino acids. From germline, CDR1 is WSHSY and CDR2 SAAADI. CDR3 in DNA: TGCGCCAGCAGTGAGTCGCGCGGGAACACTGAAGCTTTCTTT. Translation: CASSESRGNTEAFF.

CDR3 loop: CASSIRQGAKNIQYF. CDR3 in DNA: TGTGCCAGCAGCATCAGACAGGGTGCCAAAAACATTCAGTACTTC. The V gene is TRBV7-9, the J gene TRBJ2-4; 7 nucleotides agree with TRBD1. Germline trimming cut 5 bases from V and 1 base from J; bases unmatched to any gene: 5. The germline gives CDR1 SEHNR, CDR2 FQNEAQ (reference sequence). This CDR3 spans 15 amino acids.

The J gene is TRBJ2-3, the V gene TRBV20-1, with 7 bases identical to TRBD1. Germline assignment: CDR1 DFQATT and CDR2 SNEGSKA (reference sequence). V lost 5 bases, J lost 4 bases, and 9 bases stayed unmatched. This CDR3 spans 14 amino acids. This chain's CDR3 is CSARGQSRADTQYF. The CDR3 coding sequence is TGCAGTGCTCGGGGACAGAGTAGGGCAGATACGCAGTATTTT.

This clonotype has just a few counts. The DNA of the CDR3 is TGTGCCAGCAGCCCCGTCATAGCGGGGGCGTACAATGAGCAGTTCTTC. As protein: CASSPVIAGAYNEQFF. The genes are TRBV28 and TRBJ2-1; 9 bases line up with TRBD2. The CDR3 is 16 amino acids. CDR1 and CDR2 from the germline V gene are MDHEN and SYDVKM. V lost 6 bases and J lost 4; bases outside the gene matches: 10. The entire variable domain, with the rest obtained from reference TRBV28 and TRBJ2-1, is as follows: DVKVTQSSRYLVKRTGEKVFLECVQDMDHENMFWYRQDPGLGLRLIYFSYDVKMKEKGDIPEGYSVSREKKERFSLILESASTNQTSMYLCASSPVIAGAYNEQFFGPGTRLTVL.

The chain is built from TRBV4-1 and TRBJ2-7; a weak D match, TRBD2 (5 bases). CDR1 and CDR2 from the germline V gene are MGHRA and YSYEKL. This CDR3 is 15 amino acids long. V was pared by 0 bases and J by 2 bases, with 11 bases between. In DNA, the CDR3 is TGCGCCAGCAGCCAAGAGTGGACGGAGGCCTACGAGCAGTACTTC. Translating gives CASSQEWTEAYEQYF.

The chain carries TRBV3-1 and TRBJ1-1; TRBD1 is a possible D gene (6 bases). Trimming shortened V by 4 bases and J by 4 bases, and 19 bases separated the two germline ends. This CDR3 is built from 16 residues. CDR1 and CDR2 from the germline V gene are LGHDT and YNNKEL (reference sequence). Here the CDR3 DNA reads TGTGCCAGCAGCCCCGCGACAGCAGGGGCTTTCACTGAAGCTTTCTTT. The encoded protein is CASSPATAGAFTEAFF.

This chain uses TRBV4-2 with TRBJ1-6; possible D gene TRBD1, 6 bases. CDR3 length: 14 amino acids. Germline V gives CDR1 LGHNA, CDR2 YNFKEQ. Deletions cut 6 bases from V and 6 bases from J, with 12 bases between. CDR3 bases: TGTGCCAGCAGTACAGGGAAGGGTAATTCACCCCTCCACTTT. This codes for CASSTGKGNSPLHF.